This T cell receptor beta chain comes out of a study of spatial heterogeneity in lung cancer. The overall study: For the average unique TCR and UMI combination, more than 8.5 occurrences appeared in raw reads.

Study results and limitations: Ubiquitous expanded tumor TCRs were seen in blood more at resection than at follow-up.

Trimming took off 3 bases at V and 8 bases at J, with 13 bases between the two ends. The CDR3 has 14 residues. CDR1 and CDR2 from the germline V gene are SGHTA and FQGNSA. This clonotype is deemed medium-sized. Antigen specificity is unknown. Time point noted: sample taken at primary tumor resection. No cell sorting; template was whole RNA from tumor, lung tissue or PBMC. Samples were donated by 72 untreated early-stage non-small cell lung cancer patients. TCRdb re-called the 5' RACE reads with MiXCR, one entry per CDR3 protein. Among more than 15,000 distinct CDR3 sequences, about a fifth were seen once, and the ten largest hold under 20%.

The receptor's source is a female donor with early-stage non-small cell lung cancer. The sequencing used PBMCs, collected at surgery. The chain has TRBV7-2 and TRBJ1-4, with D possibly TRBD1 on 5 matching bases. CDR3 sequence: CASSLGGATEKLFF. CDR3 bases: TGTGCCAGCAGCTTGGGTGGGGCCACCGAAAAACTGTTTTTT.